The 2 T cell receptor beta chains given below trace back to one sample, sequenced in a study of chemoradiotherapy in HPV16-positive cancers. The table came from immunoSEQ multiplex PCR; TCRdb's copy has only in-frame clones and leaves some out. The data hold around 20,000 clones, with 70% to 90% observed a single time. Specimen: blood, collected from a patient who underwent chemoradiotherapy. These receptors were taken from a human donor with HPV-associated anogenital cancer.

The chain carries TRBV5-1 and TRBJ1-1, with 9 bases matching TRBD1. The CDR3 extends over 14 amino acids. V lost 5 bases to trimming and J lost 4 bases; unmatched junction nucleotides: 6. The V gene's germline CDR1 is SGHRS and CDR2 YFSETQ. The CDR3 sequence is CASRDRDRATEAFF. The CDR3 DNA follows: TGCGCCAGCAGGGACCGGGACAGGGCCACTGAAGCTTTCTTT.

Only a few counts were recorded for this clone. The chain recombines TRBV2 with TRBJ2-7, with TRBD2 matching over 8 bases. Germline V gene data show CDR1 as SNHLY and CDR2 as FYNNEI. V shed 6 bases and J 1 base; nucleotides not matched to a gene: 11. The CDR3 consists of 16 residues. CDR3 sequence (DNA): TGTGCCAGCAGCCATGCACCGGGACTAGATTCCTACGAGCAGTACTTC. Protein product: CASSHAPGLDSYEQYF.